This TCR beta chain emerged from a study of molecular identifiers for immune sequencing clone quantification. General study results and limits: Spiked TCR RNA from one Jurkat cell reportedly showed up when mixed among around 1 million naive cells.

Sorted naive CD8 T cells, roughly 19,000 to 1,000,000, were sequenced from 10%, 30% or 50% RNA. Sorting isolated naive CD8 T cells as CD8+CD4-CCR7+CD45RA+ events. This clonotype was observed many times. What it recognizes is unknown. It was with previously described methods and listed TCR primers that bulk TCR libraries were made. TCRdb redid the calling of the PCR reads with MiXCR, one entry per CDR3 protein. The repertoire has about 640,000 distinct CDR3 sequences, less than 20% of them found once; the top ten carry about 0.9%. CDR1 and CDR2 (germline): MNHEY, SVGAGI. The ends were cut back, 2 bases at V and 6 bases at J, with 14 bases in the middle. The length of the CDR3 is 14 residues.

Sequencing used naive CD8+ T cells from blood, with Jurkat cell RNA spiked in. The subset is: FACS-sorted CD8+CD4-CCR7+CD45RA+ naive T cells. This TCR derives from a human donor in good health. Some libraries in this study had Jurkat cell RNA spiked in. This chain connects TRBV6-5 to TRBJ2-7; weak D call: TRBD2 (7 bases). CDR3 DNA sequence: TGTGCCAGCAGTTACCGTCAGGGGAGGGGCGAGCAGTACTTC. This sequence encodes CASSYRQGRGEQYF.